The 25 T cell receptor beta chains below were found in one sample sequenced in a study of CD8 T cells in ankylosing spondylitis. The study, taken as a whole, reports: For ankylosing spondylitis blood, a TCR beta motif of about eight highly homologous variants appeared characteristic.

Their recognized antigens are unknown. TCRdb used MiXCR to reprocess the 5' RACE reads, holding one entry per CDR3 protein. In the table there are 200,000 to 250,000 distinct CDR3 sequences, around 17% of which are singletons. Specimen: blood, either unsorted or a sorted T cell fraction (not recorded which). The receptors derive from a male donor with ankylosing spondylitis.

The chain combines TRBV11-2 with TRBJ1-6, with D unresolved. The V end lost 0 bases, the J end lost 8 bases, and 20 bases lay between the germline ends. Germline V gene lookup returns CDR1 SGHAT and CDR2 FQNNGV. This CDR3 has 18 amino acids. CDR3 in DNA: TGTGCCAGCAGCTTAGAGGCAGAGCCCTCACCCCTAGATTCACCCCTCCACTTT. As protein: CASSLEAEPSPLDSPLHF.

This rearrangement joins TRBV5-5 to TRBJ2-2, with D perhaps assigned TRBD1 or TRBD2 (6 bases each). Germline V lookup: CDR1 SGHKS, CDR2 YYEKEE (reference sequence). V was shortened by 4 bases and J by 11 bases, with 12 bases between the two germline ends. The CDR3 runs 12 residues. The CDR3: CASSILGGELFF. The CDR3, as DNA: TGTGCCAGCAGCATTCTGGGGGGCGAGCTGTTTTTT.

The V and J genes are TRBV12-3 or TRBV12-4 and TRBJ1-2; D perhaps matches TRBD1 (6 bases). V lost 1 base to trimming and J lost 4 bases, with 7 bases between them. This CDR3 contains 13 residues. DNA of the CDR3: TGTGCCAGCAGTTTAGGGGGGCCCTATGGCTACACCTTC. As protein: CASSLGGPYGYTF.

The V call is TRBV2, the J call TRBJ2-1; the match to TRBD2 covers 8 bases. The CDR3 is 14 amino acids. V shed 8 bases, J shed 1 base, and the junction held 4 bases outside the gene matches. Germline CDR1 reads SNHLY; CDR2 reads FYNNEI. This CDR3 reads CASPPSGSYNEQFF. CDR3 nucleotide sequence: TGTGCCAGCCCTCCTAGCGGGTCCTACAATGAGCAGTTCTTC.

This chain uses TRBV27 with TRBJ2-1; 12 nucleotides align to TRBD1. V dropped 7 bases and J dropped 8; count of bases not matched to a gene: 9. This CDR3 comprises 15 residues. Germline V gene sequence: CDR1 MNHEY, CDR2 SMNVEV (reference sequence). In nucleotides, the CDR3 is TGTGCCAGCACTACGCGGGACAGGGGGCTGGATGAGCAGTTCTTC. Translating gives CASTTRDRGLDEQFF.

The CDR3 protein is CAISESWGAYEQYF. Here the CDR3 DNA reads TGTGCCATCAGTGAGTCGTGGGGTGCCTACGAGCAGTACTTC. The V and J genes are TRBV10-3 and TRBJ2-7, with D hard to call. Germline CDR1 is ENHRY and CDR2 is SYGVKD. V was clipped by 0 bases and J by 2 bases, with 8 bases between them. The CDR3 loop spans 14 amino acids.

The V gene is TRBV29-1, the J gene TRBJ2-5, with 7 bases matching TRBD2. This CDR3 region has 15 residues. Germline values: CDR1 SQVTM, CDR2 ANQGSEA. Unmatched junction bases numbered 6, after V lost 1 base and J lost 1 base. The CDR3 protein is CSVEGVGGGQETQYF. CDR3 coding DNA: TGCAGCGTTGAAGGGGTGGGGGGGGGCCAAGAGACCCAGTACTTC.

This clonotype came up many times. The chain employs TRBV28 and TRBJ2-7; 12 bases match TRBD1. Germline values: CDR1 MDHEN, CDR2 SYDVKM. The CDR3 is made up of 15 amino acids. The V segment lost 5 bases and the J segment 5 bases; nucleotides outside the gene matches: 7. CDR3 coding DNA: TGTGCCAGCAGTCCCCCCGGGACAGGGGGCAACGAGCAGTACTTC. This encodes CASSPPGTGGNEQYF.

V and J are TRBV2 and TRBJ1-2; 7 nucleotides line up with TRBD1. Per the germline V gene, CDR1 is SNHLY and CDR2 is FYNNEI. The CDR3 runs to 17 residues. V dropped 2 bases and J dropped 3; count of bases not matched to a gene: 12. The CDR3 sequence is CASSEKGALTPDYGYTF. The CDR3 nucleotides read TGTGCCAGCAGTGAAAAGGGGGCCTTAACTCCCGACTATGGCTACACCTTC.

The chain links TRBV2 to TRBJ2-1; 10 bases are a match to TRBD2. J gave up 9 bases and V 11 bases, and 10 bases lay outside the gene matches. This CDR3 spans 13 amino acids. Germline V CDR1 and CDR2: SNHLY, FYNNEI. The CDR3 reads CAGTLSGRSEQFF. The CDR3 coding sequence is TGTGCCGGGACACTTAGCGGGAGGAGTGAGCAGTTCTTC.

This clonotype was observed a few times. The chain employs TRBV29-1 and TRBJ2-7, with 9 nucleotides matching TRBD2. The CDR3 length is 12 residues. The germline gives CDR1 SQVTM, CDR2 ANQGSEA. The V gene end was trimmed by 6 bases and the J gene end by 5 bases; junction bases not matched to a gene: 5. The CDR3 loop is CSVPGTSNEQYF. In DNA, the CDR3 is TGCAGCGTGCCCGGGACTAGCAACGAGCAGTACTTC.

The chain couples TRBV13 to TRBJ2-7; 8 nucleotides match TRBD1. Germline lookup yields CDR1 PRHDT and CDR2 FYEKMQ (reference sequence). V dropped 3 bases and J dropped 6; count of bases not matched to a gene: 7. The CDR3 length is 14 residues. The CDR3 here is CASSFRGQGLEQYF. The CDR3, as DNA: TGTGCCAGCAGCTTCAGAGGACAGGGTCTCGAGCAGTACTTC.

The V and J genes are TRBV2 and TRBJ2-3; 7 nucleotides agree with TRBD2. The CDR3 totals 15 residues. Germline-derived CDR1 and CDR2 are SNHLY and FYNNEI. V dropped 2 bases and J dropped 6; count of bases not matched to a gene: 8. The CDR3 DNA sequence: TGTGCCAGCAGTGAATCTCGGGGAGGGCCCGATACGCAGTATTTT. Its translation is CASSESRGGPDTQYF. Together with reference TRBV2 and TRBJ2-3, the CDR3 gives the full variable domain: EPEVTQTPSHQVTQMGQEVILRCVPISNHLYFYWYRQILGQKVEFLVSFYNNEISEKSEIFDDQFSVERPDGSNFTLKIRSTKLEDSAMYFCASSESRGGPDTQYFGPGTRLTVL.

This chain connects TRBV12-3 or TRBV12-4 to TRBJ2-3; D is possibly TRBD1 (6 bases). The CDR3 contains 16 residues. Trimming took off 4 bases at V and 1 base at J, with 15 bases between the two ends. The CDR3 region has the DNA TGTGCCAGCAGTTCTATGACAGGTCGGGGCACAGATACGCAGTATTTT. Translated, it gives CASSSMTGRGTDTQYF.

This clonotype occurred a few times. The gene calls are TRBV6-2 or TRBV6-3 and TRBJ2-7; 12 bases line up with TRBD2. The CDR3 covers 15 residues. Germline CDR1 MNHEY, CDR2 SVGEGT. V gave up 5 bases and J gave up 0 bases; unmatched junction bases: 2. The DNA of the CDR3 is TGTGCCAGCAGTGTACTAGCGGGAGGCTCCTACGAGCAGTACTTC. Its protein product is CASSVLAGGSYEQYF.

The V call is TRBV20-1, the J call TRBJ1-1; TRBD1 aligns across 11 bases. The CDR3 covers 15 residues. The J segment lost 7 bases and the V segment lost 2 bases, leaving 9 bases of the junction unmatched. CDR1 DFQATT and CDR2 SNEGSKA come from the germline V gene (reference sequence). CDR3 amino acids: CSARHFGQGAGEAFF. CDR3 DNA sequence: TGCAGTGCTAGACACTTCGGACAGGGGGCTGGTGAAGCTTTCTTT.

The chain is built from TRBV12-3 or TRBV12-4 and TRBJ1-2; a weak D match, TRBD1 (6 bases). Trimming removed 5 bases at V and 7 bases at J, with 11 bases between. This CDR3 has 12 amino acids. CDR3 region: CASSPDRTGYTF. CDR3 bases: TGTGCCAGCAGTCCGGACAGAACTGGCTACACCTTC.

This clonotype came up a few times. The genes are TRBV11-2 and TRBJ2-3; D remains unclear. Per germline, CDR1 SGHAT and CDR2 FQNNGV. The CDR3 covers 14 residues. Trimming removed 0 bases at V and 3 bases at J, with 7 bases between. CDR3 DNA sequence: TGTGCCAGCAGCTTAGAAGTAGGGACAGATACGCAGTATTTT. Its protein is CASSLEVGTDTQYF.

This rearrangement joins TRBV27 to TRBJ2-1; 10 bases map to TRBD1. CDR1 and CDR2 from the germline V gene are MNHEY and SMNVEV (reference sequence). V shed 5 bases and J 6 bases; nucleotides not matched to a gene: 7. The CDR3 consists of 15 residues. The CDR3 bases are TGTGCCAGCAGTCCCGGGACAGGGGCTACCAATGAGCAGTTCTTC. As protein: CASSPGTGATNEQFF.

The chain links TRBV12-3 or TRBV12-4 to TRBJ1-1; D call uncertain. V lost 3 bases and J lost 5, with 10 bases in between. The CDR3 is 13 residues long. CDR3 coding DNA: TGTGCCAGCAGTTTTCTTGAGGCGACTGAAGCTTTCTTT. This encodes CASSFLEATEAFF.

The chain joins TRBV27 to TRBJ1-1, with 9 bases matching TRBD1. Looked up from germline, CDR1 is MNHEY and CDR2 is SMNVEV (reference sequence). The V gene end was trimmed by 5 bases and the J gene end by 4 bases; junction bases not matched to a gene: 8. The CDR3 has 15 amino acids. DNA of the CDR3: TGTGCCAGCAGTCAAAACAGGGGGCTGGGCACTGAAGCTTTCTTT. The encoded protein is CASSQNRGLGTEAFF.

CDR3 sequence: CASSPRGRAETQYF. DNA of the CDR3: TGTGCCAGCAGCCCCAGGGGGAGGGCGGAGACCCAGTACTTC. J is TRBJ2-5 and V is TRBV7-9; D is possibly TRBD1 or TRBD2 (7 bases each). The length of the CDR3 is 14 residues. CDR1 is SEHNR and CDR2 is FQNEAQ in the germline V gene (reference sequence). V was clipped by 5 bases and J by 5 bases, with 15 bases between them.

This clonotype was seen many times. This sequence joins TRBV4-1 and TRBJ1-1; the D gene is possibly TRBD1 (5 bases). This CDR3 comprises 15 residues. Per the germline V gene, CDR1 is MGHRA and CDR2 is YSYEKL. V shed 4 bases and J shed 2 bases, with 14 bases lying between them. As DNA, the CDR3 is TGCGCCAGCAGCCCCTCCGGGACGGGAAACACTGAAGCTTTCTTT. Translating gives CASSPSGTGNTEAFF.

The genes are TRBV15 and TRBJ2-1; D gene ambiguous. Germline V gene sequence: CDR1 LNHNV, CDR2 YYDKDF (reference sequence). V was shortened by 0 bases and J by 1 base, with 10 bases between the two germline ends. The CDR3 extends over 16 amino acids. The CDR3 sequence is CATSRDRVGSYNEQFF. The CDR3 region has the DNA TGTGCCACCAGCAGAGATCGGGTTGGTTCCTACAATGAGCAGTTCTTC.

This clonotype was seen more than once but under ten times. The chain joins TRBV2 to TRBJ2-5; 12 bases agree with TRBD2. Germline V gene data show CDR1 as SNHLY and CDR2 as FYNNEI. This CDR3 has 15 residues. Trimming cost V 6 bases and J 4 bases; bases outside gene matches: 6. CDR3 nucleotides: TGTGCCAGCAGACTAGCGGGGGGCTCCAGAGAGACCCAGTACTTC. This encodes CASRLAGGSRETQYF. Complete variable domain (other parts from reference TRBV2 and TRBJ2-5): EPEVTQTPSHQVTQMGQEVILRCVPISNHLYFYWYRQILGQKVEFLVSFYNNEISEKSEIFDDQFSVERPDGSNFTLKIRSTKLEDSAMYFCASRLAGGSRETQYFGPGTRLLVL.